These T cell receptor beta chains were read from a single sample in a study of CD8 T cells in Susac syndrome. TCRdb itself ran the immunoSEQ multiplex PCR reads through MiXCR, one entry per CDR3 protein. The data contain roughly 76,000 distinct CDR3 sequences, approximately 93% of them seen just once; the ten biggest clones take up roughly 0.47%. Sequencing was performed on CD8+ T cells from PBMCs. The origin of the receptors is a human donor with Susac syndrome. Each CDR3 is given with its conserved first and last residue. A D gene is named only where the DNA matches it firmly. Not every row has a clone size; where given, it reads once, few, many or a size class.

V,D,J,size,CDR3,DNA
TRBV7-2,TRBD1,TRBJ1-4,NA,CASSPDREKLFF,TGTGCCAGCAGTCCGGACAGGGAAAAACTGTTTTTT
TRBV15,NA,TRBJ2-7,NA,CATSTGRGPRSYEQYF,TGTGCCACCAGCACCGGGCGGGGCCCACGTTCCTACGAGCAGTACTTC
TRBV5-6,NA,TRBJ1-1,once,CASSFFLNTEAFF,TGTGCCAGCAGCTTTTTTCTGAACACTGAAGCTTTCTTT
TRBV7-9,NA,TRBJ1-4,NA,CASSLFSGSTNEKLFF,TGTGCCAGCAGCTTATTTTCCGGGTCAACTAATGAAAAACTGTTTTTT
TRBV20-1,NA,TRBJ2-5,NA,CSAARDGQETQYF,TGCAGTGCGGCCCGGGACGGGCAAGAGACCCAGTACTTC
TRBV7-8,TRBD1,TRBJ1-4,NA,CASSLPRGQVEREKLFF,TGTGCCAGCAGCTTACCCCGGGGACAGGTCGAAAGGGAAAAACTGTTTTTT
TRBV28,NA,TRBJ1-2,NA,CAIGINYGYTF,TGTGCCATCGGGATTAACTATGGCTACACCTTC
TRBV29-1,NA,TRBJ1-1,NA,CSVEDQVNTEAFF,TGCAGCGTTGAAGACCAGGTGAACACTGAAGCTTTCTTT
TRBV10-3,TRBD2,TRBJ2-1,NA,CAITETSGRDNEQFF,TGTGCCATCACCGAGACTAGCGGGAGGGACAATGAGCAGTTCTTC
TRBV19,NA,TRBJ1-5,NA,CASSIIAAGTSNQPQHF,TGTGCCAGTAGTATCATCGCGGCAGGCACAAGCAATCAGCCCCAGCATTTT
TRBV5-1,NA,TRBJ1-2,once,CASSPGDGTSYGYTF,TGCGCCAGCAGCCCAGGAGACGGAACCAGCTATGGCTACACCTTC
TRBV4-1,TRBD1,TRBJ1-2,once,CASSDGQGGFNGYTF,TGCGCCAGCAGCGATGGACAGGGGGGTTTTAATGGCTACACCTTC
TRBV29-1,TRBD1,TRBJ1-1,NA,CSVVTGGTEAFF,TGCAGCGTTGTAACAGGGGGCACTGAAGCTTTCTTT
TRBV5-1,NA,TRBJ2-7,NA,CASSLLGSSYEQYF,TGCGCCAGCAGCTTGTTGGGCAGCTCCTACGAGCAGTACTTC
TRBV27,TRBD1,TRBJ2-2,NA,CASSHTGGTGELFF,TGTGCCAGCAGTCATACAGGGGGCACCGGGGAGCTGTTTTTT
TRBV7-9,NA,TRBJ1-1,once,CASSSSEAMNTEAFF,TGTGCCAGCAGCTCCTCCGAAGCGATGAACACTGAAGCTTTCTTT
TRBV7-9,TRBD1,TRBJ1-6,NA,CASSWSGQGASASPLHF,TGTGCCAGCAGCTGGTCGGGACAGGGGGCTTCGGCTTCACCCCTCCACTTT
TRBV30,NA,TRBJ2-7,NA,CAWSVEGQGRRYF,TGTGCCTGGAGTGTAGAGGGGCAGGGGCGTAGGTACTTC
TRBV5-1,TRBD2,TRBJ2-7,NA,CASSITSGLPTGQYF,TGCGCCAGCAGCATTACTAGCGGACTCCCTACGGGGCAGTACTTC
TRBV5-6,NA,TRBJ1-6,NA,CASSLAGRSSYNSPLHF,TGTGCCAGCAGCTTGGCCGGTCGAAGCTCCTATAATTCACCCCTCCACTTT
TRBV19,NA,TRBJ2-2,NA,CASSTARGNTGELFF,TGTGCCAGTAGTACTGCACGGGGAAACACCGGGGAGCTGTTTTTT
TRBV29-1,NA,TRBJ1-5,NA,CSVGGGSNQPQHF,TGCAGCGTTGGTGGGGGAAGCAATCAGCCCCAGCATTTT
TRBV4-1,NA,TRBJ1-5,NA,CASSQKRAGSNQPQHF,TGCGCCAGCAGCCAAAAACGTGCCGGATCCAATCAGCCCCAGCATTTT
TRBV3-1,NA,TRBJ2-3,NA,CASSPRGPSTDTQYF,TGTGCCAGCAGCCCCCGAGGACCCTCCACAGATACGCAGTATTTT
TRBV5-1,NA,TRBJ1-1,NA,CASSPGKGSEAFF,TGCGCCAGCAGTCCAGGGAAGGGCTCTGAAGCTTTCTTT
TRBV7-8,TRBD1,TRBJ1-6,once,CASSLVGRQGNSPLHF,TGTGCCAGCAGCTTAGTTGGTAGACAGGGAAATTCACCCCTCCACTTT
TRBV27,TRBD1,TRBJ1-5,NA,CASSTRQGNQPQHF,TGTGCCAGCAGTACAAGACAGGGGAATCAGCCCCAGCATTTT
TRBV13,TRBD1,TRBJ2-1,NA,CASRTRGQSSYNEQFF,TGTGCCAGCAGAACAAGGGGGCAAAGCTCCTACAATGAGCAGTTCTTC
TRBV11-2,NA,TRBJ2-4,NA,CASSRTHTEDIQYF,TGTGCCAGCAGCCGTACGCATACGGAGGACATTCAGTACTTC
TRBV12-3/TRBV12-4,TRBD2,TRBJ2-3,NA,CAISPTTSGGAGDTQYF,TGTGCCATCTCCCCGACGACTAGCGGGGGGGCAGGTGATACGCAGTATTTT
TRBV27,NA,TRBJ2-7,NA,CASSARNPTYEQYF,TGTGCCAGCAGTGCACGTAACCCCACCTACGAGCAGTACTTC
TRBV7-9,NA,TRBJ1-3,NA,CASSSDYREYTIYF,TGTGCCAGCAGCTCAGACTACAGGGAATACACCATATATTTT
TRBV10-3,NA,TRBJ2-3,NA,CATTDRGTDTQYF,TGTGCCACCACCGACCGGGGCACAGATACGCAGTATTTT
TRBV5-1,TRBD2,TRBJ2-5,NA,CATRAGDRETQYF,TGCGCCACCAGAGCGGGAGATCGGGAGACCCAGTACTTC
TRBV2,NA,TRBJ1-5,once,CASSREGSNQPQHF,TGTGCCAGCAGCAGAGAGGGGAGCAATCAGCCCCAGCATTTT
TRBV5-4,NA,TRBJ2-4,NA,CASSPDTGTVNIQYF,TGTGCCAGCAGCCCAGACACTGGGACTGTAAACATTCAGTACTTC
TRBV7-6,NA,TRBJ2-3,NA,CASSLEAENTDTQYF,TGTGCCAGCAGCTTAGAGGCGGAAAACACAGATACGCAGTATTTT
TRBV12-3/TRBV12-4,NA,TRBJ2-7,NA,CASSRPLASYEQYF,TGTGCCAGCAGTCGGCCACTAGCTTCCTACGAGCAGTACTTC
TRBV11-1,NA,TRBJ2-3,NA,CASSLQGSPDTQYF,TGTGCCAGCAGCTTACAGGGGTCCCCAGATACGCAGTATTTT
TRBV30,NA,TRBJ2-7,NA,CAWSPAYYEQYF,TGTGCCTGGAGCCCTGCCTACTACGAGCAGTACTTC
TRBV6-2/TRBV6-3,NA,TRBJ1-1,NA,CASSYVGSGGPNTEAFF,TGTGCCAGCAGTTACGTGGGGTCGGGGGGCCCGAACACTGAAGCTTTCTTT
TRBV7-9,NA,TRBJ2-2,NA,CASRLGQANTGELFF,TGTGCCAGCAGGCTAGGACAAGCGAACACCGGGGAGCTGTTTTTT
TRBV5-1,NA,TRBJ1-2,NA,CASSLDSGYGYTF,TGCGCCAGCAGCTTGGATTCGGGGTATGGCTACACCTTC
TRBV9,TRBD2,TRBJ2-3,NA,CASTSGNTDTQYF,TGTGCCAGCACTAGCGGTAACACAGATACGCAGTATTTT
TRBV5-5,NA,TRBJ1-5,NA,CASSMDTSNQPQHF,TGTGCCAGCAGCATGGACACTAGCAATCAGCCCCAGCATTTT
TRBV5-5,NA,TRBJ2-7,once,CASSLAGAPYEQYF,TGTGCCAGCAGCTTGGCGGGGGCCCCCTACGAGCAGTACTTC
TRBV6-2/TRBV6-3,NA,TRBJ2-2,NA,CASRRGGELFF,TGTGCCAGCAGGCGGGGAGGGGAGCTGTTTTTT
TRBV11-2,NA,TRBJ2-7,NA,CASSPGPQGEQYF,TGTGCCAGCAGCCCGGGCCCCCAGGGCGAGCAGTACTTC
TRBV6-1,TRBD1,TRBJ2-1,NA,CASRPGQGRRSYNEQFF,TGTGCCAGCAGGCCGGGACAGGGGAGACGCTCCTACAATGAGCAGTTCTTC
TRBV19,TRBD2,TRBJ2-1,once,CASSSGGRSPPHNSEQFF,TGTGCCAGTAGTTCAGGCGGGAGGTCTCCACCCCACAATTCTGAGCAGTTCTTC
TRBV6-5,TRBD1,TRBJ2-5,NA,CASSITGGLETQYF,TGTGCCAGCAGTATAACAGGGGGCCTGGAGACCCAGTACTTC
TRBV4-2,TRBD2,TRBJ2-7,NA,CASSPIAGGVYEQYF,TGTGCCAGCAGCCCAATAGCGGGGGGGGTCTACGAGCAGTACTTC
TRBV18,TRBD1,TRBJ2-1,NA,CASSPGTGGYEQFF,TGTGCCAGCTCACCAGGGACAGGGGGTTATGAGCAGTTCTTC
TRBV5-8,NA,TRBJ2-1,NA,CASSLGIGTIPNEQFF,TGTGCCAGCAGCTTGGGAATAGGAACAATCCCCAATGAGCAGTTCTTC
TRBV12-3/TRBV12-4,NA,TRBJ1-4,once,CASSFTSATNEKLFF,TGTGCCAGCAGTTTTACTAGCGCAACTAATGAAAAACTGTTTTTT
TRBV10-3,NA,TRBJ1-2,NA,CDSFIVGGPDTGDYGYTF,TGTGATTCTTTCATCGTTGGAGGACCGGATACCGGGGACTATGGCTACACCTTC
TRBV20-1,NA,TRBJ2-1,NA,CSARTSSSPQDYNEQFF,TGCAGTGCTAGAACCTCTAGCAGCCCGCAGGACTACAATGAGCAGTTCTTC
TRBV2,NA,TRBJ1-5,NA,CASSAGANQPQHF,TGTGCCAGCAGTGCTGGGGCGAATCAGCCCCAGCATTTT
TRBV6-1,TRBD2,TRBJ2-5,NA,CASSEPLAGGPSALQETQYF,TGTGCCAGCAGTGAACCGTTAGCGGGGGGCCCGTCTGCATTACAAGAGACCCAGTACTTC
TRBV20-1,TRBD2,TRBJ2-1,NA,CSARPTSGSYNEQFF,TGCAGTGCTAGACCAACTAGCGGATCCTACAATGAGCAGTTCTTC